The TCR beta chain described here comes from a study of tumor and adjacent non-tumor tissue in lung cancer. Background on the study: The patients, 10 to 11 men and about 5 women, were roughly 30 to 76 with stage I to III disease. Findings and caveats of the study: Tumor repertoires had a smaller top 100 clone share than normal lung. Higher tumor TCR diversity was associated with shorter survival. TCR diversity was significantly greater in tumor than normal lung tissue.

This sample's RNA came from whole unsorted tissue. The normal lung tissue was taken more than 3 cm from the tumor edge. A modified ARM-PCR protocol with three rounds of nested PCR amplified TCRbeta. One entry per CDR3 protein, called by TCRdb with MiXCR from the multiplex PCR reads. The sample records more than 35,000 distinct CDR3 sequences, more than 60% being singletons. The CDR3 contains 19 residues. The V and J ends lost 7 bases and 1 base respectively, with 27 bases between them. A few counts support this clonotype. Its specificity is not known. The J gene is TRBJ2-3, the V gene TRBV12-3 or TRBV12-4; D may be TRBD1 (5 bases). This sequence originates from a woman aged 35 to 49 with non-small cell lung cancer. The material sequenced was distant non-tumor lung tissue. The chain's CDR3 is CASTSRGPSRVRGTDTQYF. The DNA of the CDR3 is TGTGCCAGCACCTCTAGAGGACCCAGCAGGGTGAGAGGCACAGATACGCAGTATTTT.